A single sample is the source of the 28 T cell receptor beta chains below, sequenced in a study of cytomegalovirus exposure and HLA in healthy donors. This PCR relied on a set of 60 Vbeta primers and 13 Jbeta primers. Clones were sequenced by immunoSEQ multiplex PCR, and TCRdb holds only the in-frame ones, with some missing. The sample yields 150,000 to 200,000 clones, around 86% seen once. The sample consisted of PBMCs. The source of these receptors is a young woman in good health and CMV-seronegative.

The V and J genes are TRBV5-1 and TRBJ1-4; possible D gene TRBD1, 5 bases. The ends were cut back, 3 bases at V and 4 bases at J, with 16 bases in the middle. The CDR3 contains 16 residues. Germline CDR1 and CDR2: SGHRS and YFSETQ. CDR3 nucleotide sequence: TGCGCCAGCAGCTCGATGTCTGGGGCAAGTAATGAAAAACTGTTTTTT. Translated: CASSSMSGASNEKLFF.

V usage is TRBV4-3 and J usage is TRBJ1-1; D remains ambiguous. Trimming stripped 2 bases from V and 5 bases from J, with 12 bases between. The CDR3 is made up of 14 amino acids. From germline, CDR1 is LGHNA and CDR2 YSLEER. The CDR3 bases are TGCGCCAGCAGCCAACTAGTAGAGGCGACTGAAGCTTTCTTT. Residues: CASSQLVEATEAFF.

The CDR3 spells CASSRSIAGGSTDTQYF. The CDR3 nucleotides read TGTGCCAGCAGCCGATCAATAGCGGGGGGATCCACAGATACGCAGTATTTT. V gene TRBV4-2 combines with J gene TRBJ2-3, with 10 bases aligning to TRBD2. The V segment lost 4 bases and the J segment 2 bases; nucleotides outside the gene matches: 9. This CDR3 contains 17 residues. CDR1 and CDR2 (germline): LGHNA, YNFKEQ.

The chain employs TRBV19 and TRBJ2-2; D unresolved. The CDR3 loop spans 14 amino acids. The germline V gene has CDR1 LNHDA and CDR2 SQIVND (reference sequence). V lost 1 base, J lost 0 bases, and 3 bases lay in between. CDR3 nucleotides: TGTGCCAGTAGTATAGGGCCGAACACCGGGGAGCTGTTTTTT. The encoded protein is CASSIGPNTGELFF. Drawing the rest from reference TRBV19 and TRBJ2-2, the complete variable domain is DGGITQSPKYLFRKEGQNVTLSCEQNLNHDAMYWYRQDPGQGLRLIYYSQIVNDFQKGDIAEGYSVSREKKESFPLTVTSAQKNPTAFYLCASSIGPNTGELFFGEGSRLTVL.

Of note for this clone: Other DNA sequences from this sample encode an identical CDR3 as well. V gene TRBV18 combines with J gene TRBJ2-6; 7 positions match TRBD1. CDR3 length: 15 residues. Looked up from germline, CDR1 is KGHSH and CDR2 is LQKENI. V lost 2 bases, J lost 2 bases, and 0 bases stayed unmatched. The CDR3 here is CASSPDRAGANVLTF. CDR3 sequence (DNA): TGTGCCAGCTCACCAGACAGGGCTGGGGCCAACGTCCTGACTTTC.

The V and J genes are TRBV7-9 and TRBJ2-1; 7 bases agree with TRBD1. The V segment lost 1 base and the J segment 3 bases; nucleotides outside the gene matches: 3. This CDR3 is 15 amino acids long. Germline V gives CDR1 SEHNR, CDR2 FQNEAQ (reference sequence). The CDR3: CASSLGQGYYNEQFF. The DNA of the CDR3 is TGTGCCAGCAGCTTAGGACAGGGATACTACAATGAGCAGTTCTTC.

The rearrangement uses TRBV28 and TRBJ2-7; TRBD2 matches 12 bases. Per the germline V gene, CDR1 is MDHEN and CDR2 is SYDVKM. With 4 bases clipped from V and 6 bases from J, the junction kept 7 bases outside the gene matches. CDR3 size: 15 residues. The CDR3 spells CASSSASGGAGEQYF. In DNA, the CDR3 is TGTGCCAGCAGTTCCGCTAGCGGGGGGGCCGGCGAGCAGTACTTC.

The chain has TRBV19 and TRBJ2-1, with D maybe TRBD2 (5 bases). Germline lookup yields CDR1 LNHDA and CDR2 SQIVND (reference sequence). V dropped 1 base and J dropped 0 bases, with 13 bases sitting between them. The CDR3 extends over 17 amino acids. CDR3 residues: CASSIGERRSSYNEQFF. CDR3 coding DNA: TGTGCCAGTAGTATAGGGGAGCGGAGGAGCTCCTACAATGAGCAGTTCTTC.

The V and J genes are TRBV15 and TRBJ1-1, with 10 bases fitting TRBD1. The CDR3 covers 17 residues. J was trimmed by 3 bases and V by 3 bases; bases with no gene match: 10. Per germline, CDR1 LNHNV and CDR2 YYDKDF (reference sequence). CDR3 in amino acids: CATSSRQGADLDTEAFF. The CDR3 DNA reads TGTGCCACCAGCAGTAGACAGGGGGCTGACCTGGACACTGAAGCTTTCTTT.

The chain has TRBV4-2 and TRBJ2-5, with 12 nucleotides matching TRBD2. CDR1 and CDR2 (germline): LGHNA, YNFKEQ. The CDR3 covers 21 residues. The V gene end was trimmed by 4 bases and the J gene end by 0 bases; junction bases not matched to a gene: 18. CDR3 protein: CASSPPHGLAGGTSYQETQYF. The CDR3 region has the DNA TGTGCCAGCAGCCCACCCCATGGGCTAGCGGGGGGGACCTCGTACCAAGAGACCCAGTACTTC.

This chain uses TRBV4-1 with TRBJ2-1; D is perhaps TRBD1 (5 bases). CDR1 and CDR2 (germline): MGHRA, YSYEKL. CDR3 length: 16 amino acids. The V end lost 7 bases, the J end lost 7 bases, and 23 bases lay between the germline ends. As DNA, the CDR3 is TGCGCCAGCACCCCCCCCTCGGGCAGGGCTGAGAATGAGCAGTTCTTC. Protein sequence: CASTPPSGRAENEQFF.

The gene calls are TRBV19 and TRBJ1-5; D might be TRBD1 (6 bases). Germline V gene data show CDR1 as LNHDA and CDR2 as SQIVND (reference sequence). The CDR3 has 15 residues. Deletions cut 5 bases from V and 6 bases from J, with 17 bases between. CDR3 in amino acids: CASSPTGWGGQPQHF. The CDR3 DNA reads TGTGCCAGTAGTCCGACAGGATGGGGCGGTCAGCCCCAGCATTTT.

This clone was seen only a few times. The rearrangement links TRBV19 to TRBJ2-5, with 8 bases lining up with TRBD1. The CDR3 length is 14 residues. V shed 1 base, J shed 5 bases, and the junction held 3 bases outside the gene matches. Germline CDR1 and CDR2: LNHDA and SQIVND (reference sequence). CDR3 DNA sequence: TGTGCCAGTAGTATAGCGAGGACAGGGGAGACCCAGTACTTC. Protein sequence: CASSIARTGETQYF.

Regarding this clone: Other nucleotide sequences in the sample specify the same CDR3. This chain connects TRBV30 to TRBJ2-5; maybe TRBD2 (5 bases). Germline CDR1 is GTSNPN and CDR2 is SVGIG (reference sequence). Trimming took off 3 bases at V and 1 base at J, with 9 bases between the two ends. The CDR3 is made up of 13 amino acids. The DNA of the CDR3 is TGTGCCTGGAGCCCGGGGTTCCAAGAGACCCAGTACTTC. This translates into CAWSPGFQETQYF. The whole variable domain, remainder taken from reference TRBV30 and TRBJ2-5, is SQTIHQWPATLVQPVGSPLSLECTVEGTSNPNLYWYRQAAGRGLQLLFYSVGIGQISSEVPQNLSASRPQDRQFILSSKKLLLSDSGFYLCAWSPGFQETQYFGPGTRLLVL.

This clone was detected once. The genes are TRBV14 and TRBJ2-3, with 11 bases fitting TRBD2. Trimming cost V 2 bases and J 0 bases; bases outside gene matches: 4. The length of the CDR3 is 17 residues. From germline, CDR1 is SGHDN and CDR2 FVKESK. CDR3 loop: CASSQRLAGTSTDTQYF. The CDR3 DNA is TGTGCCAGCAGCCAACGACTAGCGGGAACTAGCACAGATACGCAGTATTTT.

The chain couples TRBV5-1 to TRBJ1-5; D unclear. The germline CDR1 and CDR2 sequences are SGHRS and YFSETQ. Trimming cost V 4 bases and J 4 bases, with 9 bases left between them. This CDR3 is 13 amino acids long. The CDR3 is CASSPDTNQPQHF. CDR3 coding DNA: TGCGCCAGCAGCCCAGACACAAATCAGCCCCAGCATTTT. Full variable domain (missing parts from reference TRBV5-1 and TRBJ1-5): KAGVTQTPRYLIKTRGQQVTLSCSPISGHRSVSWYQQTPGQGLQFLFEYFSETQRNKGNFPGRFSGRQFSNSRSEMNVSTLELGDSALYLCASSPDTNQPQHFGDGTRLSIL.

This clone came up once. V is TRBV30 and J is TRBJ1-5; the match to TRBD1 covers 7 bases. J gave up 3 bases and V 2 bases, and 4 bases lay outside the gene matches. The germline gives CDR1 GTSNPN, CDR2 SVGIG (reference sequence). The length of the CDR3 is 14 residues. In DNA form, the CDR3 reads TGTGCCTGGAGTCTAGGGGGCTTCAATCAGCCCCAGCATTTT. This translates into CAWSLGGFNQPQHF.

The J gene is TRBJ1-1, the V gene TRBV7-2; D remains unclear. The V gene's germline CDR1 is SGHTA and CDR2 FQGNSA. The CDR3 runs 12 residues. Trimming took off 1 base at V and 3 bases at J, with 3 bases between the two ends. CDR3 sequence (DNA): TGTGCCAGCAGCTTAGTATACACTGAAGCTTTCTTT. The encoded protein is CASSLVYTEAFF.

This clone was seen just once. CDR3 DNA: TGTGCCAGCAGCTCCTTGCCTGGGCCCGAAGAGACCCAGTACTTC. Its protein is CASSSLPGPEETQYF. The rearrangement joins TRBV7-9 to TRBJ2-5, with D hard to call. Germline V gene data show CDR1 as SEHNR and CDR2 as FQNEAQ (reference sequence). The CDR3 loop spans 15 amino acids. V dropped 4 bases and J dropped 3 bases, with 15 bases sitting between them.

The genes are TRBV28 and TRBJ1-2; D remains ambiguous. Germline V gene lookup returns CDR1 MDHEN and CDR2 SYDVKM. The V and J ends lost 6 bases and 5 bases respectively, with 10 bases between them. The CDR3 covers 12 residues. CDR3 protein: CASSPTVYGYTF. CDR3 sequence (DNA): TGTGCCAGCAGCCCCACAGTATATGGCTACACCTTC.

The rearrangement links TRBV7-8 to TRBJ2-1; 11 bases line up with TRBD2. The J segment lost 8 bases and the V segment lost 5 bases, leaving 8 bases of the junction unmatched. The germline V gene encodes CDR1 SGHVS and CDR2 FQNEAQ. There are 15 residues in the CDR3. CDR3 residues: CASSPIAGGTYEQFF. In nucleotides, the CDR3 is TGTGCCAGCAGCCCTATAGCGGGGGGGACTTATGAGCAGTTCTTC.

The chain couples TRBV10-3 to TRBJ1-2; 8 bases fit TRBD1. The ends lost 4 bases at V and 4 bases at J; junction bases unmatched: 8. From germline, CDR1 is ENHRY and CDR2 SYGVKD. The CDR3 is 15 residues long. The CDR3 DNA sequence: TGTGCCATCAGTGTACCCCCCGGGACAGGCTATGGCTACACCTTC. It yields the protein CAISVPPGTGYGYTF.

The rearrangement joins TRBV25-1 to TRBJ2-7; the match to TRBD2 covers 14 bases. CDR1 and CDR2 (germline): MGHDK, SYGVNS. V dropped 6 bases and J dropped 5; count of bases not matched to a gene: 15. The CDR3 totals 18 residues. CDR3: CASSPRDLPGLAGDEQYF. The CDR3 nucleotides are TGTGCCAGCAGCCCTCGGGACTTACCGGGACTAGCGGGAGACGAGCAGTACTTC.

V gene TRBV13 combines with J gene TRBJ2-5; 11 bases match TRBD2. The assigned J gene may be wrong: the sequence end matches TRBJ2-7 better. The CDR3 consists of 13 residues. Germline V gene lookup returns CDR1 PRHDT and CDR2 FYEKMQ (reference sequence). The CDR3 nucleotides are TGTGCCAGCTCGACTAGCGGGGCCTACGAGCAGTACTTC. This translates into CASSTSGAYEQYF.

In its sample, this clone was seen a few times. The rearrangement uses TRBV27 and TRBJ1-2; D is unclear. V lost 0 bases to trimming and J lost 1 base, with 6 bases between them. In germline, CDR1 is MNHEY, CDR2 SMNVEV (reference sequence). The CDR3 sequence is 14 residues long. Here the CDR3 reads CASSLSGSNYGYTF. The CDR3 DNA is TGTGCCAGCAGTTTATCGGGGAGTAACTATGGCTACACCTTC.

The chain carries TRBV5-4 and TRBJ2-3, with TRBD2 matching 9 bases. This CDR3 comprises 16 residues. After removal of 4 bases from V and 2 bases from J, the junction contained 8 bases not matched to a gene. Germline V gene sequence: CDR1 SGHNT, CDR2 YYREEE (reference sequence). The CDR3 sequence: CASSPGTSRITDTQYF. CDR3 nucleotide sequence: TGTGCCAGCAGCCCGGGGACTAGCCGAATCACAGATACGCAGTATTTT. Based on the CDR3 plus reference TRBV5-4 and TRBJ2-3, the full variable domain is ETGVTQSPTHLIKTRGQQVTLRCSSQSGHNTVSWYQQALGQGPQFIFQYYREEENGRGNFPPRFSGLQFPNYSSELNVNALELDDSALYLCASSPGTSRITDTQYFGPGTRLTVL.

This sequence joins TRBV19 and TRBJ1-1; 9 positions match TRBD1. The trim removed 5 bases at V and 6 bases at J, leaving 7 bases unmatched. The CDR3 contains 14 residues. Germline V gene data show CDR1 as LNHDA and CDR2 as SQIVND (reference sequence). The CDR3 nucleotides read TGTGCCAGTAGTCTATGGACAGGGGAGGCTGAAGCTTTCTTT. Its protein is CASSLWTGEAEAFF.

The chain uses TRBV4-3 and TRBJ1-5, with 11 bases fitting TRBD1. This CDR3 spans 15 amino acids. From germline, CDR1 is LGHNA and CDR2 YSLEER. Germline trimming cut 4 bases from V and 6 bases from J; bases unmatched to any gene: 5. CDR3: CASSLRTGGSQPQHF. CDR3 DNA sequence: TGCGCCAGCAGCCTACGGACAGGGGGCAGTCAGCCCCAGCATTTT.